These 2 T cell receptor beta chains were all obtained from the same sample, sequenced in a study of T cell responses to AZD1222 COVID-19 vaccine. Profiling relied on immunoSEQ multiplex PCR, and the TCRdb table lists in-frame clones only, not all of them. The repertoire holds about 72,000 clones, with around 86% as singletons. The sample here was peripheral blood, taken on day 0 of AZD1222 vaccination. The receptors shown here come from an adult in good health.

The V call is TRBV10-3, the J call TRBJ1-5; 10 bases line up with TRBD1. J was trimmed by 6 bases and V by 3 bases; bases with no gene match: 5. The CDR3 spans 15 residues. The germline CDR1 and CDR2 sequences are ENHRY and SYGVKD. CDR3 sequence reads: CAISDTGQGIQPQHF. CDR3 DNA sequence: TGTGCCATCAGTGATACGGGACAGGGGATTCAGCCCCAGCATTTT.

The chain combines TRBV5-8 with TRBJ1-6, with 9 bases lining up with TRBD1. Per germline, CDR1 SGHTS and CDR2 YDEGEE. The CDR3 is 15 amino acids. V was pared by 3 bases and J by 10 bases, with 8 bases of the junction left unmatched. The CDR3 nucleotides are TGTGCCAGCAGCTATGACAGGGGGAGGAACTCACCCCTCCACTTT. Its translation is CASSYDRGRNSPLHF.